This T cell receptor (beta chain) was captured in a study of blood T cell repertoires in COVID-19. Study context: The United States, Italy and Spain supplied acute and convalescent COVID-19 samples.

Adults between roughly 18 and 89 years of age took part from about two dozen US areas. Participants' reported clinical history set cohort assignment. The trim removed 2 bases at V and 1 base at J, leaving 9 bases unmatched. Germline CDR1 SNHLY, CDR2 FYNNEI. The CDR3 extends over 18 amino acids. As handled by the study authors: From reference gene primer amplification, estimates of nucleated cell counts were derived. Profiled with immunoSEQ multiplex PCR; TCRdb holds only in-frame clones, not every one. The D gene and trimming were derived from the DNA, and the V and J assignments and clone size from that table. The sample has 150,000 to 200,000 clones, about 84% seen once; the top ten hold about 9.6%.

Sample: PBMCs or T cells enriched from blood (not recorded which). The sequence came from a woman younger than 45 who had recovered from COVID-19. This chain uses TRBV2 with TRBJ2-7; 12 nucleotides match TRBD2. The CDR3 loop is CASSEWTSGTTRSYEQYF. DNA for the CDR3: TGTGCCAGCAGTGAATGGACTAGCGGGACGACCCGGTCCTACGAGCAGTACTTC.